The clone carrying this TCR beta chain was seen more than once but under ten times. The data stem from a study of cytomegalovirus exposure and HLA in healthy donors. In germline, CDR1 is MNHEY, CDR2 SMNVEV (reference sequence). Trimming stripped 1 base from V and 10 bases from J, with 11 bases between. The CDR3 runs to 13 residues. A multiplex PCR was run with 60 Vbeta primers and 13 Jbeta primers. Repertoires were generated with immunoSEQ multiplex PCR, while TCRdb's copy carries only in-frame clones and drops some. The table includes approximately 150,000 clones, 80% to 90% detected once. The specimen was PBMCs. The receptor comes from a man aged 25-45 years in good health and CMV-seropositive. The J gene is TRBJ2-1, the V gene TRBV27, with D unclear. CDR3 sequence: CASSLWRGWEQFF. CDR3 bases: TGTGCCAGCAGTTTATGGCGCGGCTGGGAGCAGTTCTTC.